This T cell receptor (beta chain) appears in the sequencing data of a study of T cell responses to AZD1222 COVID-19 vaccine. Concerning this clone itself: Its specificity is unknown.

Findings of the study overall: As reported, nearly half of all spike-specific TCRs target variant regions that are unmutated. White British ancestry dominated among donors, who included more females, and clonal diversity was possibly underestimated.

CDR1 and CDR2 from the germline V gene are SGHRS and YFSETQ. Trimming removed 2 bases from V and 7 bases from J, with 15 bases in between. This CDR3 region has 14 residues. Generated by immunoSEQ multiplex PCR, the TCRdb table keeps only in-frame clones and is missing some. The sample contains roughly 160,000 clones, about 92% of which appear only once. Sequences were derived from peripheral blood, sampled 28 days after the second AZD1222 dose. The chain uses TRBV5-1 and TRBJ1-1; no reliable D call. The sequence was obtained from an adult who received the AZD1222 COVID-19 vaccine. CDR3 loop: CASSFQPGPREAFF. CDR3 sequence (DNA): TGCGCCAGCAGCTTCCAGCCCGGACCGCGTGAAGCTTTCTTT.